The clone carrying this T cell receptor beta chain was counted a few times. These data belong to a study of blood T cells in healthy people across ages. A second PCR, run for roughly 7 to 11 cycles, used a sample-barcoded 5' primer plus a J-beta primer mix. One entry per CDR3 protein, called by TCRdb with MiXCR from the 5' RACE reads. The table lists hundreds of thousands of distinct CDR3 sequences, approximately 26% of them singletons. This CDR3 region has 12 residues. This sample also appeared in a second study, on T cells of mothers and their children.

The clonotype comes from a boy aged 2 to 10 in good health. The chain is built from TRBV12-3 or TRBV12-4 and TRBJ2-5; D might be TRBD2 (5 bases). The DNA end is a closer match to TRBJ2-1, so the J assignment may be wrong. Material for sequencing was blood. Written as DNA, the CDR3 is TGTGCCAGCAGCCGGGGTACCAATGAGCAGTTCTTC. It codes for CASSRGTNEQFF.